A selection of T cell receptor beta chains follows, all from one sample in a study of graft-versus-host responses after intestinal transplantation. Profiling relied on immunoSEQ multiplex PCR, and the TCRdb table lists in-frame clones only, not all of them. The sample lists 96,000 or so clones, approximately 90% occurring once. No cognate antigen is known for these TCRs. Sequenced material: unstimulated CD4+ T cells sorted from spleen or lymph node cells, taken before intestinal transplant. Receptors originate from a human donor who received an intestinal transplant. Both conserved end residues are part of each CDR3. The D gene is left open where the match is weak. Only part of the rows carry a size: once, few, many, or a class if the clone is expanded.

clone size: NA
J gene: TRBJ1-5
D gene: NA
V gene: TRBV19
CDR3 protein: CASSIVTDQPQHF
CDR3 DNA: TGTGCCAGTAGTATAGTCACGGATCAGCCCCAGCATTTT

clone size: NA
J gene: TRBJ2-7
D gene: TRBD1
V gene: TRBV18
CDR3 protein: CASSTDRGNTYEQYF
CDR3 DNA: TGTGCCAGCTCAACGGACAGGGGTAACACCTACGAGCAGTACTTC

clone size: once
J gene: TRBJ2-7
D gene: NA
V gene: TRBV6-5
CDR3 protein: CASSYSFEPSYEQYF
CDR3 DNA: TGTGCCAGCAGTTACTCGTTCGAGCCATCCTACGAGCAGTACTTC

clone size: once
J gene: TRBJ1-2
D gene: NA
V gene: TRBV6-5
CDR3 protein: CASKQTGTIYGYTF
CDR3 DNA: TGTGCCAGCAAACAAACCGGGACAATCTATGGCTACACCTTC

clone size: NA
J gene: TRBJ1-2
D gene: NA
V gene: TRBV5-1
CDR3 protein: CASSFFGGGYTF
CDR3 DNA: TGCGCCAGCAGCTTCTTCGGGGGAGGCTACACCTTC

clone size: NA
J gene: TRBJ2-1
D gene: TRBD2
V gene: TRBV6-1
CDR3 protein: CASRATSVSYNEQFF
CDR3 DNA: TGTGCCAGCAGAGCAACTAGCGTTAGCTACAATGAGCAGTTCTTC

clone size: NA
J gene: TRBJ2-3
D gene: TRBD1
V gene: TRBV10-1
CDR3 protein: CASSPGQGRDTQYF
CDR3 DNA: TGCGCCAGCAGTCCCGGACAGGGCAGGGATACGCAGTATTTT

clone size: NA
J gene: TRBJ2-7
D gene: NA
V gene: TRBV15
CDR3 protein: CATSRGYSYEQYF
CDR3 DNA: TGTGCCACCAGCAGAGGTTACTCCTACGAGCAGTACTTC

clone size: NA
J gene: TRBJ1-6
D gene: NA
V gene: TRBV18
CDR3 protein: CASSPGTHSSYNSPLHF
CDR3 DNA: TGTGCCAGCTCACCCGGGACACACAGCTCCTATAATTCACCCCTCCACTTT

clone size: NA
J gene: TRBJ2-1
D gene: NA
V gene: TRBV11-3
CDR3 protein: CASSFRADRLNEQFF
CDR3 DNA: TGTGCCAGCAGCTTTCGTGCGGACAGACTCAATGAGCAGTTCTTC

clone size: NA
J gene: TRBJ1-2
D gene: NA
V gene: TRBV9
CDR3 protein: CASSVDRNYGYTF
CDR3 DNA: TGTGCCAGCAGCGTAGACAGGAACTATGGCTACACCTTC

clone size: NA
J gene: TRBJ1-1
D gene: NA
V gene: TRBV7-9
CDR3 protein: CASSLVPGKEAFF
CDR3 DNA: TGTGCCAGCAGCTTAGTGCCGGGAAAGGAAGCTTTCTTT

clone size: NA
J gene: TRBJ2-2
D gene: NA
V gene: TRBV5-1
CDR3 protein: CASRRGGTGELFF
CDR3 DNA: TGCGCCAGCAGGAGGGGAGGCACCGGGGAGCTGTTTTTT

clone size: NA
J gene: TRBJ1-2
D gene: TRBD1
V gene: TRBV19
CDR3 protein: CASSIDAAGGVYGYTF
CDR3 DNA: TGTGCCAGTAGTATAGATGCGGCAGGGGGCGTCTATGGCTACACCTTC

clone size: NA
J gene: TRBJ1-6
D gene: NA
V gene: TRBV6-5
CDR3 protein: CASSYSRGDNSPLHF
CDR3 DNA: TGTGCCAGCAGTTACTCGCGGGGCGATAATTCACCCCTCCACTTT

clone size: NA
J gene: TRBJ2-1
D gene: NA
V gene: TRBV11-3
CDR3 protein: CASSLWRGRVSIHEQFF
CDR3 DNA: TGTGCCAGCAGCCTCTGGAGGGGGCGCGTGTCGATCCATGAGCAGTTCTTC

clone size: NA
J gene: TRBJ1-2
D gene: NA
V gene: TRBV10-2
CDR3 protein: CASTPGGYGYTF
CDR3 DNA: TGCGCCAGCACTCCGGGGGGCTATGGCTACACCTTC

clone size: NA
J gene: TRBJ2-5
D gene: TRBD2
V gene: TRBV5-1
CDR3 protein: CASSSGLAGAAKQETQYF
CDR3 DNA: TGCGCCAGCAGCTCGGGACTAGCGGGGGCAGCGAAGCAAGAGACCCAGTACTTC

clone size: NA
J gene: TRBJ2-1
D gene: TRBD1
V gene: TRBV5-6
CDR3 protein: CASSLAFIGQGGEQFF
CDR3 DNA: TGTGCCAGCAGCTTGGCTTTTATCGGACAGGGGGGTGAGCAGTTCTTC

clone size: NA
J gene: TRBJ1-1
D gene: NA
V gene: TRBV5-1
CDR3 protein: CASSLDVSGARDTEAFF
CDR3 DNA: TGCGCCAGCAGCTTGGATGTATCAGGGGCCCGGGACACTGAAGCTTTCTTT

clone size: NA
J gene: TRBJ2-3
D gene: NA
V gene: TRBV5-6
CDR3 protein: CASSFLGGALRDTQYF
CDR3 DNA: TGTGCCAGCAGCTTTTTGGGCGGGGCCCTTCGGGATACGCAGTATTTT

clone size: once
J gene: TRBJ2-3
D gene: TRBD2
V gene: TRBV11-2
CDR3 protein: CASSFRIAGGPHTQYF
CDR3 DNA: TGTGCCAGCAGCTTTAGGATAGCGGGGGGCCCTCATACGCAGTATTTT